These 10 T cell receptor beta chains came from one sample sequenced in a study of breast tumors, draining lymph nodes, adjacent tissues. Axillary draining lymph nodes of breast cancer patients supplied the node samples. TCRdb re-derived calls from the multiplex PCR reads in MiXCR, one entry per CDR3 protein. This sample has approximately 200,000 distinct CDR3 sequences, with around 33% found just once. The sequencing input was axillary lymph node tissue. These receptors were obtained from a female donor with breast cancer. Some clones in this sample may be carry-over from other donors' samples.

This clonotype was seen a handful of times. Given a much more abundant clone one base away, this may be a read error. The chain combines TRBV14 with TRBJ1-2; TRBD1 is a possible D gene (6 bases). Per the germline V gene, CDR1 is SGHDN and CDR2 is FVKESK. The CDR3 consists of 14 residues. CDR3 DNA sequence: TGTGCCAGCTCACCACCGGACAGAAACTATGGCCACACCTTC. Its translation is CASSPPDRNYGHTF.

This clonotype was seen just once. J is TRBJ1-5 and V is TRBV5-4; D may be TRBD1 (6 bases). V was cut by 4 bases and J by 0 bases, with 14 bases left in between. Germline assignment: CDR1 SGHNT and CDR2 YYREEE (reference sequence). The CDR3 is 16 amino acids. The CDR3 DNA is TGTGCCAGCAGCCAACTCGGGACAAGTAGCAATCAGCCCCAGCATTTT. Translating it yields CASSQLGTSSNQPQHF.

This clonotype was recorded a few times. A much larger clonotype is one base distant, so this may be a read error. The chain carries TRBV7-9 and TRBJ1-3; D call uncertain. The CDR3 loop spans 12 amino acids. Germline V gives CDR1 SEHNR, CDR2 FQNEAQ (reference sequence). The CDR3: CASSPSGSTIYF. CDR3 sequence (DNA): TGTGCCAGCAGCCCATCTGGAAGCACCATATATTTT.

This clonotype was detected ten times or more. This sequence joins TRBV5-6 and TRBJ2-1; D might be TRBD1 (5 bases). The V end was cut by 1 base, the J end by 5 bases, with 16 bases between. The CDR3 extends over 16 amino acids. Germline V lookup: CDR1 SGHDT, CDR2 YYEEEE. Here the CDR3 DNA reads TGTGCCAGCAGCTTGAAGTTACAGGACCCCGACAATGAGCAGTTCTTC. Protein sequence: CASSLKLQDPDNEQFF.

This clonotype was found many times. V gene TRBV12-5 combines with J gene TRBJ2-1; D tentatively fits TRBD1 or TRBD2 (6 bases each). The CDR3 runs to 15 residues. Deletions cut 2 bases from V and 6 bases from J, with 14 bases between. CDR1 and CDR2 (germline): LGHNT, FRNRAP. DNA for the CDR3: TGTGCTAGTGGTTTGACAGGGACTTCGGGCAATGAGCAGTTCTTC. It translates to CASGLTGTSGNEQFF.

This clonotype was seen repeatedly, ten times or more. The gene calls are TRBV12-3 or TRBV12-4 and TRBJ2-1, with a weak D call TRBD1 (7 bases). There are 15 residues in the CDR3. V was shortened by 8 bases and J by 6 bases, with 20 bases between the two germline ends. CDR3 region: CASQRGQGGVNEQFF. CDR3 coding DNA: TGTGCCAGCCAACGAGGGCAGGGGGGAGTCAATGAGCAGTTCTTC.

The gene calls are TRBV24-1 and TRBJ2-1, with TRBD2 identical over 7 bases. The V gene end was trimmed by 12 bases and the J gene end by 10 bases; junction bases not matched to a gene: 14. CDR1 and CDR2 (germline): KGHDR, SFDVKD. The CDR3 is made up of 13 amino acids. The CDR3 DNA reads TGTGCCTGCGGGGCTGGGGGAGGGGTCGAGCAGTTCTTC. It is translated as CACGAGGGVEQFF.

This clonotype came up a few times. This chain uses TRBV6-2 or TRBV6-3 with TRBJ2-7; D gene unclear. The CDR3 is 12 amino acids. V lost 5 bases and J lost 3, with 8 bases in between. Germline CDR1 is MNHEY and CDR2 is SVGEGT. The CDR3 nucleotides read TGTGCCAGCAGTCTCGCCCTCTACGAGCAGTACTTC. It translates to CASSLALYEQYF.

The J gene is TRBJ2-3, the V gene TRBV20-1, with D hard to call. The CDR3 totals 12 residues. Germline loops: CDR1 DFQATT, CDR2 SNEGSKA (reference sequence). Trimming pared 0 bases from V and 6 bases from J, leaving 7 bases between. DNA for the CDR3: TGCAGTGCTAGAGACAGAGCGGATACGCAGTATTTT. Amino acids: CSARDRADTQYF.

J is TRBJ1-5 and V is TRBV29-1, with TRBD1 matching 9 bases. Germline loops: CDR1 SQVTM, CDR2 ANQGSEA. The ends lost 4 bases at V and 3 bases at J; junction bases unmatched: 22. The CDR3 totals 20 residues. Here the CDR3 reads CSVVDVSPIEGTGNNQPQHF. CDR3 sequence (DNA): TGCAGCGTTGTAGATGTGAGCCCGATTGAAGGGACAGGGAACAATCAGCCCCAGCATTTT.